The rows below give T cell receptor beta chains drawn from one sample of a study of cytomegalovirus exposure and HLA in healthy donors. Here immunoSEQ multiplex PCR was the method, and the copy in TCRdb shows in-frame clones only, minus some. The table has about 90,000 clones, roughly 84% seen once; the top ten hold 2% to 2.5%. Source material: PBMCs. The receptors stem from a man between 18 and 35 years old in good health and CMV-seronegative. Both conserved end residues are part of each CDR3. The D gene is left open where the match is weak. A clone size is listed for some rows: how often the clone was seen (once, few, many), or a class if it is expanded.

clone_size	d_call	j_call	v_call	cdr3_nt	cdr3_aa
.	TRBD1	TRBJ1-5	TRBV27	TGTGCCAGCAGCCCTCTCACAGGGGCGCCAGAGGACCAGCCCCAGCATTTT	CASSPLTGAPEDQPQHF
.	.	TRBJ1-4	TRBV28	TGTGCCAGCAGTGTTGACAGGTTGCGTGAAAAACTGTTTTTT	CASSVDRLREKLFF
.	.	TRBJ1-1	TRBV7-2	TGTGCCAGCAGCTTAGGGCCGCCCAGTGAAGCTTTCTTT	CASSLGPPSEAFF
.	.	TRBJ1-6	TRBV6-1	TGTGCCAGCAGTGAAGCTTGGAGGGATTCACCCCTCCACTTT	CASSEAWRDSPLHF
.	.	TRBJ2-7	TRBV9	TGTGCCAGCAGCGTAGGAGCGTCCTACGAGCAGTACTTC	CASSVGASYEQYF
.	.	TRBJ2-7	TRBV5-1	TGCGCCAGCAGCCCGTCAGCGGTTACCTACGAGCAGTACTTC	CASSPSAVTYEQYF
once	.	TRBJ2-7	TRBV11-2	TGTGCCAGCAGCTTCCGGGACACCGACTACGAGCAGTACTTC	CASSFRDTDYEQYF
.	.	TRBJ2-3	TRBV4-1	TGCGCCAGCAGCCAAGAGTACAACACAGATACGCAGTATTTT	CASSQEYNTDTQYF
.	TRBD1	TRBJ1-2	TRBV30	TGTGCCTGGAGTGGGGACGCTCAAAGGGGACAGGGGGGATATGGCTACACCTTC	CAWSGDAQRGQGGYGYTF
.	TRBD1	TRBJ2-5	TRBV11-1	TGTGCCAGCAGCTCGGACAGGGGGTACCAAGAGACCCAGTACTTC	CASSSDRGYQETQYF
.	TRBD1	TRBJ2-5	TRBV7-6	TGTGCCAGCAGCTTCGGGACAGTCCAAGAGACCCAGTACTTC	CASSFGTVQETQYF
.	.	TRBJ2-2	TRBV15	TGTGCCACCAGCAGTAATACCGGGGAGCTGTTTTTT	CATSSNTGELFF
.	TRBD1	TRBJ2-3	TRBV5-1	TGCGCCAGCAGCTTCCGACAGGGATCGCCTCCAACAGATACGCAGTATTTT	CASSFRQGSPPTDTQYF
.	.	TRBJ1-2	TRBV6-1	TGTGCCAGCAGTGAAGGGTACGCAGGCTATGGCTACACCTTC	CASSEGYAGYGYTF
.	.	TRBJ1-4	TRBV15	TGTGCCACCAGCAGACTTGGCGGTTCCAGTGAAAAACTGTTTTTT	CATSRLGGSSEKLFF
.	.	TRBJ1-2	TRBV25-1	TGTGCCAGCAGTCTGATGGGAGTGTCTGGCTACACCTTC	CASSLMGVSGYTF
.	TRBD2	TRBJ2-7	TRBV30	TGTGCCTGGAGGGGAGGCGGGGGCGCTAGCGGGGTTCCCTACGAGCAGTACTTC	CAWRGGGGASGVPYEQYF
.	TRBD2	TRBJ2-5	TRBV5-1	TGCGCCAGCAGCTTCCTGGGGGGGACCCTGGGACTAGCAGCAGAGACCCAGTACTTC	CASSFLGGTLGLAAETQYF
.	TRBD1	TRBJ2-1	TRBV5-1	TGCGCCAGCAGCTTAGGAACAGGGGGGCCCTACAATGAGCAGTTCTTC	CASSLGTGGPYNEQFF
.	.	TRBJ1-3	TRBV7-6	TGTGCCAGCAGCTTAGTTCAACAGGCCTCTGGAAACACCATATATTTT	CASSLVQQASGNTIYF
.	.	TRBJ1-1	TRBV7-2	TGTGCCAGCAGCTTAGGGACAAGCATGAACACTGAAGCTTTCTTT	CASSLGTSMNTEAFF
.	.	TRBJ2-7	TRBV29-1	TGCAGCGCCGGGCGGGTTTCCTACGAGCAGTACTTC	CSAGRVSYEQYF
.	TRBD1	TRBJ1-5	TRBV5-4	TGTGCCAGCAGCAAAGGGACAGATATCAATCAGCCCCAGCATTTT	CASSKGTDINQPQHF
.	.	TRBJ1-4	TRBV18	TGTGCCAGCTCACCGGACAGACAGAATGAAAAACTGTTTTTT	CASSPDRQNEKLFF
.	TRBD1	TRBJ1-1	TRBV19	TGTGCCAGTAGTACCGGACAGGCACAGGGGTTT	CASSTGQAQGF
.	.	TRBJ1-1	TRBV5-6	TGTGCCAGCAGCTTTGGGGAAGCGGATGAAGCTTTCTTT	CASSFGEADEAFF
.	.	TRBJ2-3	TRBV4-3	TGCGCCAGCAGCCCGACGGTCCTAGTTGGTACGCAGTATTTT	CASSPTVLVGTQYF
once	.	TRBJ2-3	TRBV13	TGTGCCAGCAGCTCCCGACAGCCAAACACAGATACGCAGTATTTT	CASSSRQPNTDTQYF
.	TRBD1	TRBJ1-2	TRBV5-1	TGCGCCAGCAGCTGGGACAGGGACTATGGCTACACCTTC	CASSWDRDYGYTF
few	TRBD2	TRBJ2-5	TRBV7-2	TGTGCCAGCAGCTTAGTGGGGAAAACTAGCGGGTCGGAAGAGACCCAGTACTTC	CASSLVGKTSGSEETQYF
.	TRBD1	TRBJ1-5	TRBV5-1	TGCGCCAGCAGCTTGGAATGTAACCGGGACAGGGGGCTCGTCAGCAATCAGCCCCAGCATTTT	CASSLECNRDRGLVSNQPQHF
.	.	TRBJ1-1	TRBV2	TGTGCCAGCAGTGAAGAACACGTTGAAGCTTTCTTT	CASSEEHVEAFF
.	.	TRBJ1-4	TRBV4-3	TGCGCCAGCAGCCAATCCTACCGGGTCAATGAAAAACTGTTTTTT	CASSQSYRVNEKLFF
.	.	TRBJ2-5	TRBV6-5	TGTGCCAGCAGGGCCTTTGTTAATATGGAGACCCAGTACTTC	CASRAFVNMETQYF
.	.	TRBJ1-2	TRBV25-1	TGTGCCAGCAGTGAAGTCGGAAGGCAACTAAATGGCTACACCTTC	CASSEVGRQLNGYTF
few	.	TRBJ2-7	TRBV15	TGTGCCACCAGCAGAGGGACGGCGGGGGCTGGTGAGCAGTACTTC	CATSRGTAGAGEQYF
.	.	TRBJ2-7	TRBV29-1	TGCAGCGTTTCTCACAGTGGTTCCTACGAGCAGTACTTC	CSVSHSGSYEQYF
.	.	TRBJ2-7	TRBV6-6	TGTGCCAGCATCCCTTCTGGCGGGATCGACACCTACGAGCAGTACTTC	CASIPSGGIDTYEQYF
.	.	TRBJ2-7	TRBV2	TGTGCCAGCAGGAAGCAGAGAGACAGGGGAGGGACCTACGAGCAGTACTTC	CASRKQRDRGGTYEQYF
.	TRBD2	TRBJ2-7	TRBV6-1	TGTGCCACCATAGCCGGGACTAACTACGAGCAGTACTTC	CATIAGTNYEQYF
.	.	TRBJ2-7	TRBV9	TGTGCCAGCAGCACCCGGCTTAGCGGTAACTACGAGCAGTACTTC	CASSTRLSGNYEQYF
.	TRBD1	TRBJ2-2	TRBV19	TGTGCCAGTAGTATTCAGGACAGGGTGATCGGGGAGCTGTTTTTT	CASSIQDRVIGELFF
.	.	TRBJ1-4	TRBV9	TGTGCCAGCAGCGCCGGGACACCCGCTAGTGGGCTGTTTTTT	CASSAGTPASGLFF
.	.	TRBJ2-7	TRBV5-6	TGTGCCAGCAGCTTGAGGCGGAGCTACGAGCAGTACTTC	CASSLRRSYEQYF